This T cell receptor beta chain appears in the sequencing data of a study of cytomegalovirus exposure and HLA in healthy donors. Findings and caveats of the study: The Asian-associated ancestry cluster reportedly had fewer N-insertions than the roughly 670-donor mean in a later analysis. Exclusion applied to some V segments, including TRBV6-2 and TRBV6-3, as they were indistinguishable. Researchers reported in a later analysis that common viral pathogens appeared linked to several top clusters.

60 Vbeta and 13 Jbeta primers were used in PCR. Here immunoSEQ multiplex PCR was the method, and the copy in TCRdb shows in-frame clones only, minus some. The sample lists about 120,000 clones; about 80% were seen once. Concerning this clone itself: The antigen is not known. The junction departs from the called germline gene at one end, perhaps through a read error.

This CDR3 is 16 amino acids long. Per germline, CDR1 MNHEY and CDR2 SVGAGI. This receptor was identified in a human donor in good health. The V gene is TRBV6-5, the J gene TRBJ2-1, with TRBD2 as a possible D gene (5 bases). The specimen was PBMCs. For the CDR3, the DNA is TGTGCCAGCAGTAACTCCCGGACGGGGATCCTGGTTGAGCAGTTCTTC. As protein: CASSNSRTGILVEQFF.